Below are 24 T cell receptor beta chains sequenced from a single sample in a study of CD8 T cells in Susac syndrome. Reverse transcription of roughly 0.5 to 1 ug RNA used random hexamers. TCRdb redid the calling of the immunoSEQ multiplex PCR reads with MiXCR, one entry per CDR3 protein. Counted here are approximately 190,000 distinct CDR3 sequences, roughly 94% occurring once; the ten biggest clones make up 0.15% to 0.2%. What was sequenced was CD8+ T cells from PBMCs. The receptors here all came from a human donor with Susac syndrome.

This CDR3 reads CASSLARGTSQETQYF. In DNA, the CDR3 is TGTGCCAGCAGCTTAGCTCGGGGGACCTCACAAGAGACCCAGTACTTC. The chain combines TRBV7-9 with TRBJ2-5, with D possibly matching TRBD2 (6 bases). V dropped 0 bases and J dropped 2 bases, with 13 bases sitting between them. The CDR3 runs 16 residues. Germline V gives CDR1 SEHNR, CDR2 FQNEAQ (reference sequence).

The chain carries TRBV15 and TRBJ2-3; perhaps TRBD1 as D (6 bases). Trimming removed 0 bases from V and 2 bases from J, with 21 bases in between. The CDR3 extends over 19 amino acids. Germline-derived CDR1 and CDR2 are LNHNV and YYDKDF (reference sequence). CDR3 DNA: TGTGCCACCAGCAGAGATCGGGACACCTCCTTAGAATACACAGATACGCAGTATTTT. Its protein product is CATSRDRDTSLEYTDTQYF.

V is TRBV6-2 or TRBV6-3 and J is TRBJ1-1; D is undetermined. The CDR3 sequence is 15 residues long. The V end lost 7 bases, the J end lost 0 bases, and 15 bases lay between the germline ends. Germline V gives CDR1 MNHEY, CDR2 SVGEGT. For the CDR3, the DNA is TGTGCCAGCAAAACAAAACCTCCCATGAACACTGAAGCTTTCTTT. Encoded protein: CASKTKPPMNTEAFF.

The DNA for the CDR3 is TGTGCCAGCAGCCAAGATTCTGGACAGGGGGCGGGTGGCTACACCTTC. The encoded protein is CASSQDSGQGAGGYTF. V usage is TRBV4-2 and J usage is TRBJ1-2, with 11 bases aligning to TRBD1. This CDR3 contains 16 residues. J lost 7 bases, V lost 0 bases, and 7 bases had no gene match. From germline, CDR1 is LGHNA and CDR2 YNFKEQ.

CDR3: CASSQEFREVAGRQETQYF. The DNA for the CDR3 is TGTGCCAGCAGCCAAGAGTTTCGGGAGGTAGCGGGGCGACAAGAGACCCAGTACTTC. V usage is TRBV14 and J usage is TRBJ2-5, with 8 bases that match TRBD2. The germline V gene encodes CDR1 SGHDN and CDR2 FVKESK. Trimming removed 0 bases from V and 2 bases from J; junction bases left unmatched: 14. The CDR3 extends over 19 amino acids.

This chain uses TRBV30 with TRBJ2-7, with D perhaps TRBD1 (5 bases). The ends were cut back, 1 base at V and 0 bases at J, with 16 bases in the middle. The CDR3 contains 16 residues. Per the germline V gene, CDR1 is GTSNPN and CDR2 is SVGIG (reference sequence). The CDR3 nucleotides read TGTGCCTGGAGTGAGGGTAAGGGGCCTAGCTCCTACGAGCAGTACTTC. Translating it yields CAWSEGKGPSSYEQYF.

The chain carries TRBV3-1 and TRBJ2-2; 8 bases are shared with TRBD1. The V segment lost 8 bases and the J segment 7 bases; nucleotides outside the gene matches: 9. Germline values: CDR1 LGHDT, CDR2 YNNKEL (reference sequence). The CDR3 runs 14 residues. The CDR3 loop is CASGAQGVGGELFF. DNA for the CDR3: TGTGCCAGCGGGGCACAGGGGGTCGGCGGGGAGCTGTTTTTT.

The chain carries TRBV25-1 and TRBJ2-7; maybe TRBD1 (6 bases). The CDR3 loop spans 16 amino acids. Germline V gene lookup returns CDR1 MGHDK and CDR2 SYGVNS. Trimming took 5 bases from V and 1 from J, leaving 18 bases between them. CDR3 region: CASSQFGRGISYEQYF. Written as DNA, the CDR3 is TGTGCCAGCAGTCAGTTCGGCAGGGGAATTTCCTACGAGCAGTACTTC.

This chain connects TRBV20-1 to TRBJ2-5, with D perhaps matching TRBD1 or TRBD2 (5 bases each). The CDR3 is made up of 13 amino acids. Germline V gene lookup returns CDR1 DFQATT and CDR2 SNEGSKA (reference sequence). V was pared by 0 bases and J by 7 bases, with 12 bases between. DNA of the CDR3: TGCAGTGCTAGAGATCGTAACGGGGCGACCCAGTACTTC. It codes for CSARDRNGATQYF.

The rearrangement uses TRBV7-3 and TRBJ2-3; 7 nucleotides agree with TRBD2. The CDR3 has 16 amino acids. CDR1 and CDR2 (germline): SGHTA, FQGTGA. V shed 4 bases, J shed 0 bases, and the junction held 7 bases outside the gene matches. DNA for the CDR3: TGTGCCAGCAGCTCCGGGACTATCTCTAGCACAGATACGCAGTATTTT. Amino acids: CASSSGTISSTDTQYF.

The V gene is TRBV12-3 or TRBV12-4, the J gene TRBJ2-7, with 8 bases lining up with TRBD2. J gave up 7 bases and V 3 bases, and 5 bases lay outside the gene matches. This CDR3 is 13 amino acids long. The CDR3: CASSLTSAGEQYF. CDR3 bases: TGTGCCAGCAGTTTGACTAGCGCGGGGGAGCAGTACTTC.

This chain uses TRBV9 with TRBJ2-7; D is possibly TRBD2 (6 bases). Germline V gene sequence: CDR1 SGDLS, CDR2 YYNGEE. The CDR3 length is 13 residues. The ends were cut back, 2 bases at V and 1 base at J, with 7 bases in the middle. CDR3 loop: CASSVEGSYEQYF. CDR3 nucleotide sequence: TGTGCCAGCAGCGTGGAGGGGTCCTACGAGCAGTACTTC.

The chain employs TRBV28 and TRBJ2-1; 9 bases align to TRBD2. The CDR3 length is 15 residues. CDR1 MDHEN and CDR2 SYDVKM come from the germline V gene. J lost 5 bases, V lost 8 bases, and 10 bases had no gene match. CDR3 DNA sequence: TGTGCCAGCCGATGGGGAGCGGGAGGCAACAATGAGCAGTTCTTC. Translating gives CASRWGAGGNNEQFF. The full variable domain, in which reference TRBV28 and TRBJ2-1 provide the parts outside the CDR3, is DVKVTQSSRYLVKRTGEKVFLECVQDMDHENMFWYRQDPGLGLRLIYFSYDVKMKEKGDIPEGYSVSREKKERFSLILESASTNQTSMYLCASRWGAGGNNEQFFGPGTRLTVL.

The chain uses TRBV5-4 and TRBJ2-3; a possible D gene is TRBD1 (6 bases). Germline assignment: CDR1 SGHNT and CDR2 YYREEE (reference sequence). The CDR3 has 14 residues. Trimming removed 0 bases from V and 2 bases from J, with 7 bases in between. CDR3 amino acids: CASSLDRVTDTQYF. CDR3 sequence (DNA): TGTGCCAGCAGCTTGGACAGGGTCACAGATACGCAGTATTTT. Looking up the rest from reference TRBV5-4 and TRBJ2-3 gives the full variable domain: ETGVTQSPTHLIKTRGQQVTLRCSSQSGHNTVSWYQQALGQGPQFIFQYYREEENGRGNFPPRFSGLQFPNYSSELNVNALELDDSALYLCASSLDRVTDTQYFGPGTRLTVL.

CDR3 loop: CASSRQALNTEAFF. For the CDR3, the DNA is TGTGCCAGCAGCCGACAGGCGCTGAACACTGAAGCTTTCTTT. The gene calls are TRBV2 and TRBJ1-1, with D possibly being TRBD1 (6 bases). Germline V gene lookup returns CDR1 SNHLY and CDR2 FYNNEI. The CDR3 runs to 14 residues. V was trimmed by 6 bases and J by 0 bases, leaving 11 bases between them. The full variable domain, its missing parts supplied by reference TRBV2 and TRBJ1-1, is EPEVTQTPSHQVTQMGQEVILRCVPISNHLYFYWYRQILGQKVEFLVSFYNNEISEKSEIFDDQFSVERPDGSNFTLKIRSTKLEDSAMYFCASSRQALNTEAFFGQGTRLTVV.

The chain carries TRBV7-9 and TRBJ2-5; 8 bases align to TRBD2. This CDR3 comprises 15 residues. V trimming: 3 bases; J trimming: 5 bases; junction bases outside the gene matches: 8. The V gene's germline CDR1 is SEHNR and CDR2 FQNEAQ (reference sequence). CDR3 coding DNA: TGTGCCAGCAGCTTTAGCGGGGAGGGAGGGGAGACCCAGTACTTC. Translating gives CASSFSGEGGETQYF.

This clonotype was observed a single time. V usage is TRBV27 and J usage is TRBJ2-1, with 13 bases aligning to TRBD2. The CDR3 is 17 amino acids. V was pared by 2 bases and J by 10 bases, with 11 bases of the junction left unmatched. CDR1 is MNHEY and CDR2 is SMNVEV in the germline V gene (reference sequence). CDR3: CASSLGLAGDLVPEQFF. CDR3 DNA: TGTGCCAGCAGTTTAGGACTAGCGGGGGACCTGGTTCCCGAGCAGTTCTTC.

The chain recombines TRBV28 with TRBJ2-7; TRBD2 is a possible D gene (5 bases). Per the germline V gene, CDR1 is MDHEN and CDR2 is SYDVKM. Trimming removed 10 bases from V and 9 bases from J, with 22 bases in between. The CDR3 contains 13 residues. This CDR3 is CATLDRTKDWQYF. For the CDR3, the DNA is TGTGCCACCCTAGACCGAACGAAGGACTGGCAGTACTTC.

Of note for this clonotype: The junction departs from the called germline gene at one end, perhaps through a read error. The V call is TRBV25-1, the J call TRBJ2-3, with D possibly matching TRBD2 (5 bases). The CDR3 contains 14 residues. Germline CDR1 and CDR2: MGHDK and SYGVNS. CDR3 nucleotide sequence: TGTGCCAGCAGTCGAATAGCTAGCACAGATACGCAGTTTTTT. Translated: CASSRIASTDTQFF.

This chain connects TRBV9 to TRBJ2-7; D call uncertain. Germline V gene data show CDR1 as SGDLS and CDR2 as YYNGEE. Trimming left V 2 bases short and J 1 base short, with 7 bases between. CDR3 length: 13 residues. CDR3 nucleotide sequence: TGTGCCAGCAGCGTGGATCCTTCCTACGAGCAGTACTTC. Translated, it gives CASSVDPSYEQYF.

This chain joins TRBV5-4 and TRBJ1-6; no clear D. Germline V CDR1 and CDR2: SGHNT, YYREEE (reference sequence). The CDR3 has 15 residues. The V end lost 0 bases, the J end lost 0 bases, and 4 bases lay between the germline ends. This chain's CDR3 is CASSLGSSYNSPLHF. CDR3 nucleotides: TGTGCCAGCAGCTTGGGGAGCTCCTATAATTCACCCCTCCACTTT. Full variable domain (outside the CDR3, taken from reference TRBV5-4 and TRBJ1-6): ETGVTQSPTHLIKTRGQQVTLRCSSQSGHNTVSWYQQALGQGPQFIFQYYREEENGRGNFPPRFSGLQFPNYSSELNVNALELDDSALYLCASSLGSSYNSPLHFGNGTRLTVT.

V usage is TRBV20-1 and J usage is TRBJ2-1; TRBD1 matches at 8 bases. The CDR3 loop spans 15 amino acids. V dropped 4 bases and J dropped 5; count of bases not matched to a gene: 10. Germline V gene lookup returns CDR1 DFQATT and CDR2 SNEGSKA (reference sequence). CDR3 sequence (DNA): TGCAGTGCTAAAAAGACAGGGGTGGGGAACAATGAGCAGTTCTTC. This gives the protein CSAKKTGVGNNEQFF.

The chain recombines TRBV5-6 with TRBJ2-3, with a weak D call TRBD1 (6 bases). The germline CDR1 and CDR2 sequences are SGHDT and YYEEEE. V dropped 0 bases and J dropped 5 bases, with 10 bases sitting between them. The CDR3 totals 14 residues. The CDR3 sequence: CASSLAGAVDTQYF. CDR3 bases: TGTGCCAGCAGCTTGGCAGGGGCAGTAGATACGCAGTATTTT.

The chain links TRBV4-2 to TRBJ2-3, with TRBD1 matching 10 bases. V was clipped by 3 bases and J by 7 bases; unmatched bases: 13. Germline V lookup: CDR1 LGHNA, CDR2 YNFKEQ. The CDR3 totals 17 residues. CDR3 sequence: CASSHGAGGQGSYTQYF. The CDR3 DNA is TGTGCCAGCAGCCACGGCGCGGGGGGACAGGGGTCCTATACGCAGTATTTT.